One and the same sample provided the 8 T cell receptor beta chains below, sequenced in a study of shared clonotypes between healthy human individuals. The assay was immunoSEQ multiplex PCR, and TCRdb's table has in-frame clones only and misses some. The data contain roughly 2,000,000 clones, 90% to 95% of them singletons. Naive CD8 cells lacked CD45RO and underwent positive selection for CCR7, leaving out terminally differentiated effector memory CD45RA+ cells. Sample: naive CD8+ T cells from PBMCs. The receptors originated from a man aged 18 to 30 in good health. Some clones in this sample may be carry-over from other donors' samples.

This clone was recorded only once. The V call is TRBV19, the J call TRBJ1-1; TRBD1 matches at 9 bases. Germline V lookup: CDR1 LNHDA, CDR2 SQIVND (reference sequence). The CDR3 covers 14 residues. The ends lost 7 bases at V and 4 bases at J; junction bases unmatched: 7. The CDR3 nucleotides read TGTGCCAGTAAAAGGACAGGGGAAGGCACTGAAGCTTTCTTT. Translation gives CASKRTGEGTEAFF.

J is TRBJ2-1 and V is TRBV15; 8 bases are a match to TRBD1. Germline lookup yields CDR1 LNHNV and CDR2 YYDKDF (reference sequence). The trim removed 6 bases at V and 6 bases at J, leaving 10 bases unmatched. The CDR3 contains 15 residues. CDR3 DNA: TGTGCCACCAGAGGGACAGGATTCCCCCCCAATGAGCAGTTCTTC. The encoded protein is CATRGTGFPPNEQFF.

The chain is built from TRBV9 and TRBJ2-3; 9 bases align to TRBD1. Trimming removed 0 bases from V and 2 bases from J; junction bases left unmatched: 7. This CDR3 contains 17 residues. CDR1 is SGDLS, CDR2 YYNGEE, per germline. The CDR3 region has the DNA TGTGCCAGCAGCGTAGGAGGACAGGGGACCCCCACAGATACGCAGTATTTT. Translation gives CASSVGGQGTPTDTQYF.

V and J are TRBV27 and TRBJ2-2, with D possibly TRBD1 on 6 matching bases. The CDR3 covers 15 residues. Trimming stripped 1 base from V and 8 bases from J, with 14 bases between. CDR1 is MNHEY, CDR2 SMNVEV, per germline (reference sequence). CDR3 sequence (DNA): TGTGCCAGCAGTTTATTAGGGACAACTACAGGGGAGCTGTTTTTT. Translation: CASSLLGTTTGELFF.

This chain connects TRBV4-3 to TRBJ2-7; 10 bases match TRBD1. The V and J ends lost 3 bases and 2 bases, in that order; junction bases with no gene match: 4. Germline CDR1 is LGHNA and CDR2 is YSLEER. There are 15 residues in the CDR3. CDR3 nucleotide sequence: TGCGCCAGCAGCCAGGCGGGACAGGGGACCTACGAGCAGTACTTC. It translates to CASSQAGQGTYEQYF.

This chain connects TRBV6-6 to TRBJ2-7; 8 positions agree with TRBD1. Germline CDR1 and CDR2: MNHNY and SVGAGI (reference sequence). V lost 8 bases, J lost 6 bases, and 12 bases stayed unmatched. There are 14 residues in the CDR3. The CDR3, as DNA: TGTGCCAGCTGCCCAGGGGGCGAGTTCGCCGAGCAGTACTTC. Residues: CASCPGGEFAEQYF.

The chain is built from TRBV7-6 and TRBJ1-5; D not resolved. The CDR3 is 17 amino acids. Trimming left V 3 bases short and J 2 bases short, with 17 bases between. Germline assignment: CDR1 SGHVS and CDR2 FNYEAQ. The CDR3, as DNA: TGTGCCAGCAGCTTGGAGGGCCCGGGTATGGGCAATCAGCCCCAGCATTTT. It specifies CASSLEGPGMGNQPQHF.

This clone has a handful of counts. Other DNA sequences in this sample translate to the same CDR3. The CDR3 here is CASSGNEQFF. In DNA form, the CDR3 reads TGTGCCAGCAGCGGTAATGAGCAGTTCTTC. The gene calls are TRBV9 and TRBJ2-1, with D unresolved. Trimming stripped 3 bases from V and 7 bases from J, with 2 bases between. Germline V gene data show CDR1 as SGDLS and CDR2 as YYNGEE. The CDR3 is made up of 10 amino acids. The whole variable domain, remainder taken from reference TRBV9 and TRBJ2-1, is DSGVTQTPKHLITATGQRVTLRCSPRSGDLSVYWYQQSLDQGLQFLIQYYNGEERAKGNILERFSAQQFPDLHSELNLSSLELGDSALYFCASSGNEQFFGPGTRLTVL.